This T cell receptor beta chain was profiled in a study of PD-1 blockade in classical Hodgkin lymphoma. Each of the patients experienced relapse following autologous stem cell transplantation, and their brentuximab vedotin exposure differed. The CDR3 loop spans 17 amino acids. Germline CDR1 is SEHNR and CDR2 is FQNEAQ (reference sequence). V was pared by 2 bases and J by 2 bases, with 7 bases of the junction left unmatched. About this clone: The antigen is unknown.

Repertoires were generated with immunoSEQ multiplex PCR, while TCRdb's copy carries only in-frame clones and drops some. The sample has 55,000 to 60,000 clones, under 95% seen once. Study conclusions and caveats: Complete responders had baseline diversity similar to newly diagnosed patients. In CD4+ cells, TCR diversity went up significantly by C4D1, but in CD8+ cells it did not. Newly diagnosed patients reportedly had lower baseline TCR diversity than healthy donors.

The material was peripheral blood mononuclear cells (PBMCs), obtained before the second cycle of nivolumab. This clonotype was sampled from a human donor with classical Hodgkin lymphoma. V gene TRBV7-9 combines with J gene TRBJ1-5, with TRBD1 matching 9 bases. CDR3: CASSLMTGGAGNQPQHF. The CDR3 bases are TGTGCCAGCAGCTTAATGACAGGGGGAGCAGGCAATCAGCCCCAGCATTTT.